The clone carrying this T cell receptor beta chain was counted at least ten times. Its specificity is not known. Amplification of TCR beta CDR3 regions was performed using RNA transcripts as template. RT-PCR in the first round (using the HTBI primer set) targeted the TCR CDR3. TCRdb fed the multiplex PCR reads into MiXCR, producing one record per CDR3 protein. This table has 390,000 or so distinct CDR3 sequences, roughly 15% appearing once. This sample was taken from a study of T cells in Graves' hyperthyroidism and ophthalmopathy. General study results and limits: Blood also carried most thyroid clonotypes expanded above 0.001. Stable hyperthyroidism and ophthalmopathy were separated using 13 V-J signatures.

Germline V gives CDR1 LGHDT, CDR2 YNNKEL (reference sequence). The germline V and J ends were trimmed by 3 bases and 4 bases, with 15 bases remaining between them. There are 15 residues in the CDR3. The TCR was taken from a man younger than 35 with Graves' ophthalmopathy. Sequencing input: blood. V and J are TRBV3-1 and TRBJ1-2, with unresolved D. The CDR3 coding sequence is TGTGCCAGCAGCCAGTCCAGTGGTGGCGGCTATGGCTACACCTTC. Translating gives CASSQSSGGGYGYTF.